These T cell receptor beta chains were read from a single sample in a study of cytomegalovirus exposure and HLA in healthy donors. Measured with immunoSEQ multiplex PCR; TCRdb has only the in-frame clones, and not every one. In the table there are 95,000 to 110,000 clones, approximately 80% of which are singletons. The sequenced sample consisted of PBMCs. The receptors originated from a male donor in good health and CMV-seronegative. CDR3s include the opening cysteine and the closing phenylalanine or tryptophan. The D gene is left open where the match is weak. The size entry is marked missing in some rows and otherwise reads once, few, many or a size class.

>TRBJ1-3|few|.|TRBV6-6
TGTGCCAGCAGTTTAGGAAACACCATATATTTT
CASSLGNTIYF
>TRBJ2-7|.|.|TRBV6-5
TGTGCCAGCAGTTACTCTATTCGGGGGAACTACGAGCAGTACTTC
CASSYSIRGNYEQYF
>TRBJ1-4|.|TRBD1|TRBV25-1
TGTGCCAGCAGTGAACCGACCGGGACAGGGTCTGAAAAACTGTTTTTT
CASSEPTGTGSEKLFF
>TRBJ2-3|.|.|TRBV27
TGTGCCAGCAGCCAAAGGGGACAGCCGCGGGGTACGCAGTATTTT
CASSQRGQPRGTQYF
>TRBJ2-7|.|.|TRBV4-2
TGTGCCAGCAGCCAAGATCGGGCTAGCGCCTACGAGCAGTACTTC
CASSQDRASAYEQYF
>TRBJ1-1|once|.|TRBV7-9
TGTGCCAGCATCCTAGGAAGTCGGACTGAAGCTTTCTTT
CASILGSRTEAFF
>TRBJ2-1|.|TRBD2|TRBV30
TGTGCCTGGAGTGAACTAGCGGGAGTAGATGAGCAGTTCTTC
CAWSELAGVDEQFF
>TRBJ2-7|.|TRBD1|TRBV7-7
TGTGCCAGCAGCTTCTCCGGGACAGGCGAGCAGTACTTC
CASSFSGTGEQYF
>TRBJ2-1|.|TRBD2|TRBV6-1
TGTGCCAGCAGTGCAACTAGCGGAGATTACAATGAGCAGTTCTTC
CASSATSGDYNEQFF
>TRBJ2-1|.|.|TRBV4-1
TGCGCCAGCAGCCCGTGGGGGGGCCCGGGGGACAATGAGCAGTTCTTC
CASSPWGGPGDNEQFF
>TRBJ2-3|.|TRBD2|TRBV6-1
TGTGCCAGCAGTGAGGGGAGCGGGAGAGGGACAGATACGCAGTATTTT
CASSEGSGRGTDTQYF
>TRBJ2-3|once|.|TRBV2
TGTGCCAGCAGTGAAGGGGGCCCTCCCACAGATACGCAGTATTTT
CASSEGGPPTDTQYF
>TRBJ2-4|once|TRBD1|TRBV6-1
TGTGCCAGCAGTTCGGGACAGGTCCGCGGCATTCAGTACTTC
CASSSGQVRGIQYF
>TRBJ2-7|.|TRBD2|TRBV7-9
TGTGCCAGCTCTAGGGGGACTAGCGGTACCGAGCAGTACTTC
CASSRGTSGTEQYF
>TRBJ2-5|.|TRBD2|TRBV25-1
TGTGCCAGCAGTGATAGGGGCAGACTAGCGGGAGGACAAGAGACCCAGTACTTC
CASSDRGRLAGGQETQYF
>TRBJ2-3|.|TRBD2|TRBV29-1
TGCAGCGTTATGGGACTAGCCACAGATACGCAGTATTTT
CSVMGLATDTQYF
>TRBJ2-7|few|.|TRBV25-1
TGTGCCAGCAGTGATCCCTCCGCGCCCGAGCAGTACTTC
CASSDPSAPEQYF
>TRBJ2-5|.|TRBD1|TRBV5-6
TGTGCCAGCAGCTACAGGGGTTGGGAGACCCAGTACTTC
CASSYRGWETQYF
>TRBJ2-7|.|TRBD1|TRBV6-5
TGTGCCAGCAGTTACCAGGGGGCGCGGGACGAGCAGTACTTC
CASSYQGARDEQYF
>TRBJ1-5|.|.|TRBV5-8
TGTGCCAGCAGCTTTTCAGTTCAGCCCCAGCATTTT
CASSFSVQPQHF